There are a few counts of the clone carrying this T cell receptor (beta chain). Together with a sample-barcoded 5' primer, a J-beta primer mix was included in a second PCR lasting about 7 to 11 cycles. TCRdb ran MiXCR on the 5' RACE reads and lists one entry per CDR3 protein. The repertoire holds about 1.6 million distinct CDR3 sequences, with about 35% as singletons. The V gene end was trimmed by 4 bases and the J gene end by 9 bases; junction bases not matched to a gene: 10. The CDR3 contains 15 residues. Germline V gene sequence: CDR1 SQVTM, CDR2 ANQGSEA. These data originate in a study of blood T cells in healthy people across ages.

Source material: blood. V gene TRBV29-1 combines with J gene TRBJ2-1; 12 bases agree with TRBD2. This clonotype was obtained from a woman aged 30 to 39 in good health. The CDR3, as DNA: TGCAGCGTTGGACTAGCGGGAGTCGATGGGGGTGAGCAGTTCTTC. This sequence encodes CSVGLAGVDGGEQFF.